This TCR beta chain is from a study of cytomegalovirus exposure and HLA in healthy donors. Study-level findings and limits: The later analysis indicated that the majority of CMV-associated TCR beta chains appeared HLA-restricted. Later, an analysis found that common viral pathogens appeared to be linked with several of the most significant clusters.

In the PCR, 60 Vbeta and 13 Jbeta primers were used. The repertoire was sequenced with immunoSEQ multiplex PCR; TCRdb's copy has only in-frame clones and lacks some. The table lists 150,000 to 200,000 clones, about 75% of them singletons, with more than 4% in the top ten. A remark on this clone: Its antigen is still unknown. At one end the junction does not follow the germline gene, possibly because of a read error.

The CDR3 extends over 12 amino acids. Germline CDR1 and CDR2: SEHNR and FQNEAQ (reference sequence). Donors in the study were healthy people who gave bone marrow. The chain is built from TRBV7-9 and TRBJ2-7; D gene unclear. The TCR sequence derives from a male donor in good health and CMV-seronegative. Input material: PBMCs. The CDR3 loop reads CSSTREEGEQYF. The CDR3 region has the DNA TGTTCCAGCACCCGAGAGGAAGGCGAGCAGTACTTC.